These 29 T cell receptor beta chains originate from one sample sequenced in a study of immune evolution from preneoplasia to lung adenocarcinoma. TCRdb's table, derived via immunoSEQ multiplex PCR, lists solely in-frame clones and lacks some. The sample yields around 40,000 clones, under 80% seen once. Sequences were obtained from FFPE invasive lung adenocarcinoma tissue. The receptors were gathered from a person in their sixties with lung adenocarcinoma.

The J gene is TRBJ2-2, the V gene TRBV6-5; 7 nucleotides agree with TRBD1. With 2 bases clipped from V and 0 bases from J, the junction kept 3 bases outside the gene matches. Germline lookup yields CDR1 MNHEY and CDR2 SVGAGI. This CDR3 has 16 residues. The CDR3 protein is CASSYRGQPNTGELFF. The CDR3 nucleotides are TGTGCCAGCAGTTACAGGGGACAGCCGAACACCGGGGAGCTGTTTTTT.

This rearrangement joins TRBV27 to TRBJ2-3; 8 positions agree with TRBD1. Germline V gives CDR1 MNHEY, CDR2 SMNVEV (reference sequence). V lost 6 bases to trimming and J lost 2 bases; unmatched junction nucleotides: 7. The CDR3 is 15 amino acids. The CDR3: CASRHWDRLTDTQYF. The CDR3 nucleotides are TGTGCCAGCAGACACTGGGACAGGCTCACAGATACGCAGTATTTT.

The V call is TRBV18, the J call TRBJ2-5, with D maybe TRBD1 (7 bases). The CDR3 runs to 14 residues. CDR1 and CDR2 from the germline V gene are KGHSH and LQKENI. Trimming shortened V by 2 bases and J by 5 bases, and 12 bases separated the two germline ends. The CDR3 region is CASSPGQAGETQYF. The CDR3 bases are TGTGCCAGCTCACCAGGACAGGCGGGGGAGACCCAGTACTTC.

The rearrangement uses TRBV10-3 and TRBJ1-1, with 11 bases matching TRBD1. Germline loops: CDR1 ENHRY, CDR2 SYGVKD. The CDR3 totals 17 residues. V trimming: 2 bases; J trimming: 4 bases; junction bases outside the gene matches: 9. The chain's CDR3 is CAISEGSTGTGGTEAFF. In nucleotides, the CDR3 is TGTGCCATCAGTGAGGGGAGTACCGGGACAGGGGGCACTGAAGCTTTCTTT.

J is TRBJ2-7 and V is TRBV6-6; D not certain. Looked up from germline, CDR1 is MNHNY and CDR2 is SVGAGI (reference sequence). V was trimmed by 4 bases and J by 6 bases, leaving 13 bases between them. The CDR3 is made up of 13 amino acids. CDR3 loop: CASSWSEALEQYF. As DNA, the CDR3 is TGTGCCAGCAGTTGGTCTGAGGCTCTCGAGCAGTACTTC.

In its sample, this clone was seen a few times. This chain links TRBV7-9 with TRBJ2-1; 9 bases are a match to TRBD2. The CDR3 length is 16 residues. In germline, CDR1 is SEHNR, CDR2 FQNEAQ (reference sequence). Trimming cost V 5 bases and J 4 bases; bases outside gene matches: 9. This chain's CDR3 is CASSLSLAGSYNEQFF. The CDR3 nucleotides are TGTGCCAGCAGCCTCTCCCTAGCGGGGTCTTACAATGAGCAGTTCTTC.

The V gene is TRBV7-8, the J gene TRBJ2-7; TRBD1 is a possible D gene (7 bases). Germline-derived CDR1 and CDR2 are SGHVS and FQNEAQ. The V and J ends lost 5 bases and 4 bases respectively, with 15 bases between them. This CDR3 is 14 amino acids long. In DNA, the CDR3 is TGTGCCAGCAGCCAACAGGGGAGGTGGTACGAGCAGTACTTC. It encodes CASSQQGRWYEQYF.

This rearrangement joins TRBV4-2 to TRBJ2-7, with D perhaps matching TRBD1 (6 bases). The CDR3 consists of 13 residues. Trimming stripped 4 bases from V and 6 bases from J, with 13 bases between. In germline, CDR1 is LGHNA, CDR2 YNFKEQ. The CDR3 spells CASSRETGLEQYF. The CDR3 nucleotides are TGTGCCAGCAGCCGTGAGACAGGTCTCGAGCAGTACTTC.

This sequence joins TRBV7-3 and TRBJ2-3; D may match TRBD1 or TRBD2 (5 bases each). The CDR3 consists of 14 residues. Germline V gives CDR1 SGHTA, CDR2 FQGTGA. V lost 4 bases and J 6 bases, leaving 14 bases between the germline ends. In nucleotides, the CDR3 is TGTGCCAGCAGCTGGGGACGGATTCCCGATACGCAGTATTTT. As protein: CASSWGRIPDTQYF.

About this clone itself: Other DNA sequences in this specimen translate into the identical CDR3. The V gene is TRBV28, the J gene TRBJ1-2; D remains ambiguous. The V gene's germline CDR1 is MDHEN and CDR2 SYDVKM. The V end was cut by 3 bases, the J end by 2 bases, with 7 bases between. This CDR3 has 13 residues. CDR3 nucleotides: TGTGCCAGCAGTTTCGGAGGGAACTATGGCTACACCTTC. Translation: CASSFGGNYGYTF.

Of note for this clone: At the DNA level, this CDR3 is encoded by other sequences in the same sample as well. The chain couples TRBV6-1 to TRBJ2-1; D is uncertain. Trimming took 3 bases from V and 7 from J, leaving 7 bases between them. CDR3 size: 12 residues. In germline, CDR1 is MNHNS, CDR2 SASEGT. This CDR3 is CASSEQVNEQFF. CDR3 bases: TGTGCCAGCAGTGAGCAGGTGAATGAGCAGTTCTTC.

This sequence joins TRBV10-3 and TRBJ2-7; D is uncertain. Trimming left V 3 bases short and J 3 bases short, with 6 bases between. The germline gives CDR1 ENHRY, CDR2 SYGVKD. CDR3 length equals 12 residues. CDR3 in DNA: TGTGCCATCAGTGACGGCTACTACGAGCAGTACTTC. Its translation: CAISDGYYEQYF.

This sequence joins TRBV7-3 and TRBJ1-1; 7 nucleotides align to TRBD1. This CDR3 is 15 amino acids long. The germline V gene encodes CDR1 SGHTA and CDR2 FQGTGA. The ends lost 5 bases at V and 0 bases at J; junction bases unmatched: 6. Here the CDR3 reads CASSPTGALNTEAFF. The CDR3 coding sequence is TGTGCCAGCAGCCCCACAGGGGCCCTGAACACTGAAGCTTTCTTT. Full variable domain (missing parts from reference TRBV7-3 and TRBJ1-1): GAGVSQTPSNKVTEKGKYVELRCDPISGHTALYWYRQSLGQGPEFLIYFQGTGAADDSGLPNDRFFAVRPEGSVSTLKIQRTERGDSAVYLCASSPTGALNTEAFFGQGTRLTVV.

The chain has TRBV5-1 and TRBJ2-1, with D possibly being TRBD1 (8 bases). Trimming took off 5 bases at V and 7 bases at J, with 16 bases between the two ends. The CDR3 totals 14 residues. Germline lookup yields CDR1 SGHRS and CDR2 YFSETQ. The CDR3 DNA is TGCGCCAGCAGGATGACAGGGGAGGGGAATGAGCAGTTCTTC. Translated, it gives CASRMTGEGNEQFF. Full variable domain (missing parts from reference TRBV5-1 and TRBJ2-1): KAGVTQTPRYLIKTRGQQVTLSCSPISGHRSVSWYQQTPGQGLQFLFEYFSETQRNKGNFPGRFSGRQFSNSRSEMNVSTLELGDSALYLCASRMTGEGNEQFFGPGTRLTVL.

The V and J genes are TRBV10-3 and TRBJ2-1; D may be TRBD1 (6 bases). The germline CDR1 and CDR2 sequences are ENHRY and SYGVKD. The CDR3 extends over 12 amino acids. V was shortened by 4 bases and J by 15 bases, with 16 bases between the two germline ends. The CDR3 DNA reads as TGTGCCATCAGTGGGACACAGGGCTTGGGGTTCTTC. This translates into CAISGTQGLGFF.

This rearrangement joins TRBV11-2 to TRBJ1-2, with D perhaps TRBD1 (5 bases). The CDR3 has 16 residues. Trimming removed 5 bases at V and 1 base at J, with 17 bases between. Germline V CDR1 and CDR2: SGHAT, FQNNGV. The CDR3 DNA sequence: TGTGCCAGCAGCCAGGGACGTCTAGCACTTAACTATGGCTACACCTTC. Protein sequence: CASSQGRLALNYGYTF.

A word on this clone: Other nucleotide sequences in the sample specify the same CDR3. The rearrangement links TRBV9 to TRBJ2-5; TRBD2 matches at 8 bases. Trimming removed 0 bases from V and 2 bases from J; junction bases left unmatched: 3. The CDR3 extends over 15 amino acids. CDR1 and CDR2 (germline): SGDLS, YYNGEE. CDR3 nucleotides: TGTGCCAGCAGCGTAGCCGCGGGAGGTCAAGAGACCCAGTACTTC. Its protein product is CASSVAAGGQETQYF.

The chain joins TRBV5-8 to TRBJ1-2; tentatively, D is TRBD1 (5 bases). Germline V gene lookup returns CDR1 SGHTS and CDR2 YDEGEE. The CDR3 extends over 11 amino acids. V was trimmed by 7 bases and J by 5 bases, leaving 9 bases between them. CDR3 sequence (DNA): TGTGCCAGCTCGCAGGGTTATGGCTACACCTTC. This encodes CASSQGYGYTF. Full variable domain (missing parts from reference TRBV5-8 and TRBJ1-2): EAGVTQSPTHLIKTRGQQATLRCSPISGHTSVYWYQQALGLGLQFLLWYDEGEERNRGNFPPRFSGRQFPNYSSELNVNALELEDSALYLCASSQGYGYTFGSGTRLTVV.

The chain recombines TRBV28 with TRBJ2-7, with unresolved D. This CDR3 has 10 amino acids. V was clipped by 10 bases and J by 8 bases, with 12 bases between them. The germline CDR1 and CDR2 sequences are MDHEN and SYDVKM. The CDR3 reads CATGLVKQYF. In nucleotides, the CDR3 is TGTGCCACAGGCCTGGTCAAGCAGTACTTC.

The chain carries TRBV2 and TRBJ2-3, with unresolved D. Germline CDR1 and CDR2: SNHLY and FYNNEI. V gave up 8 bases and J gave up 0 bases, with 12 bases separating them. The CDR3 has 14 residues. CDR3 loop: CASLPISSTDTQYF. DNA for the CDR3: TGTGCCAGCCTCCCTATTTCTAGCACAGATACGCAGTATTTT.

The chain links TRBV7-2 to TRBJ2-5, with D possibly matching TRBD1 (5 bases). Germline loops: CDR1 SGHTA, CDR2 FQGNSA. This CDR3 has 14 residues. The germline V and J ends were trimmed by 1 base and 5 bases, with 11 bases remaining between them. CDR3 residues: CASSLVQGVETQYF. CDR3 in DNA: TGTGCCAGCAGCTTAGTTCAGGGTGTGGAGACCCAGTACTTC.

This sequence joins TRBV30 and TRBJ2-3; TRBD2 agrees at 14 bases. The CDR3 covers 15 residues. J gave up 3 bases and V 4 bases, and 3 bases lay outside the gene matches. The germline V gene has CDR1 GTSNPN and CDR2 SVGIG (reference sequence). This chain's CDR3 is CAWNRLAGGTDTQYF. CDR3 sequence (DNA): TGTGCCTGGAATAGACTAGCGGGAGGGACAGATACGCAGTATTTT.

The DNA of the CDR3 is TGTGCCAGCAGTCGGAGATTTGTCTACGAGCAGTACTTC. Protein product: CASSRRFVYEQYF. This chain joins TRBV28 and TRBJ2-7; no clear D gene. The CDR3 is 13 residues long. Per germline, CDR1 MDHEN and CDR2 SYDVKM. The V gene lost 5 bases and the J gene lost 3 bases, with 11 bases spanning the gap.

This chain joins TRBV18 and TRBJ1-1; D is uncertain. V lost 3 bases and J lost 1, with 9 bases in between. The germline V gene encodes CDR1 KGHSH and CDR2 LQKENI. The CDR3 loop spans 14 amino acids. CDR3 sequence (DNA): TGTGCCAGCTCACCCGTAGCGTGGAACACTGAAGCTTTCTTT. As protein: CASSPVAWNTEAFF.

The J gene is TRBJ2-1, the V gene TRBV12-5; possible D gene TRBD2, 7 bases. CDR1 LGHNT and CDR2 FRNRAP come from the germline V gene. The CDR3 covers 18 residues. V shed 1 base and J shed 1 base, with 17 bases lying between them. As DNA, the CDR3 is TGTGCTAGTGGTTTGGAGGGGGAGGGGCTTCGGTCCTACAATGAGCAGTTCTTC. This gives the protein CASGLEGEGLRSYNEQFF.

The V and J genes are TRBV4-2 and TRBJ2-7; possible D gene TRBD2, 6 bases. The germline V gene has CDR1 LGHNA and CDR2 YNFKEQ. V was trimmed by 1 base and J by 2 bases, leaving 18 bases between them. There are 17 residues in the CDR3. The CDR3 nucleotides read TGTGCCAGCAGCCAAGGGATCGGTCCGGGACTTGCCTACGAGCAGTACTTC. It codes for CASSQGIGPGLAYEQYF.

This chain connects TRBV19 to TRBJ1-1; possibly TRBD1 for D (6 bases). The CDR3 has 12 residues. The V gene's germline CDR1 is LNHDA and CDR2 SQIVND (reference sequence). V was trimmed by 4 bases and J by 7 bases, leaving 10 bases between them. The chain's CDR3 is CASSNRDLEAFF. For the CDR3, the DNA is TGTGCCAGTAGTAACAGGGACCTTGAAGCTTTCTTT.

V gene TRBV19 combines with J gene TRBJ2-2; D is uncertain. Germline lookup yields CDR1 LNHDA and CDR2 SQIVND (reference sequence). There are 14 residues in the CDR3. The ends were cut back, 3 bases at V and 4 bases at J, with 9 bases in the middle. The CDR3 coding sequence is TGTGCCAGTAGTATTGGTGGGCGCACCGGGGAGCTGTTTTTT. Translated: CASSIGGRTGELFF.

The chain combines TRBV11-2 with TRBJ2-3; D is uncertain. CDR3 size: 15 residues. CDR1 SGHAT and CDR2 FQNNGV come from the germline V gene. V was shortened by 5 bases and J by 2 bases, with 14 bases between the two germline ends. CDR3: CASSPTTTSTDTQYF. CDR3 nucleotides: TGTGCCAGCAGCCCGACCACGACCTCCACAGATACGCAGTATTTT.